This record concerns one T cell receptor (beta chain) sequence. Per germline, CDR1 MGHDK and CDR2 SYGVNS. The CDR3 sequence is 15 residues long. V lost 4 bases, J lost 3 bases, and 6 bases stayed unmatched. The sample originates from a study of blood T cell repertoires in COVID-19. The table came from immunoSEQ multiplex PCR; TCRdb's copy has only in-frame clones and leaves some out. The table has some 250,000 clones, just under 90% seen once; the top ten hold around 3.7%. The specimen sequenced was PBMCs or T cells enriched from blood (not recorded which). The chain employs TRBV25-1 and TRBJ2-7, with 10 nucleotides matching TRBD1. The TCR comes from a woman in her twenties or thirties with acute COVID-19. The CDR3 region has the DNA TGTGCCAGCAGTGGAGCGGGACAGGGGAACTACGAGCAGTACTTC. Amino acids: CASSGAGQGNYEQYF.